The 8 T cell receptor beta chains reported below all come from one sample, sequenced in a study of technical replicates of blood from several donors (dated by TCRdb to the late 2010s). Libraries were built with the immunoSEQ multiplex PCR assay. Held by TCRdb, this immuneACCESS table contains in-frame sequences only and omits some clones. Under half of the omission traces to an unresolved V gene where checked; the cause of the rest is unknown. Recorded for this sample are fewer than 90,000 clones; 90% to 95% of them occurred a single time. The ten largest make up more than 0.2% of the sample. The sample was T cells isolated from PBMCs. The receptors here all came from a human donor in good health.

V usage is TRBV5-1 and J usage is TRBJ2-7, with D tentatively TRBD1 (6 bases). Germline assignment: CDR1 SGHRS and CDR2 YFSETQ. V was clipped by 4 bases and J by 2 bases, with 16 bases between them. The CDR3 totals 15 residues. The CDR3 DNA is TGCGCCAGCAGCCCGGGACACCCTTACACCTACGAGCAGTACTTC. This encodes CASSPGHPYTYEQYF.

The V call is TRBV5-1, the J call TRBJ2-2; 10 bases align to TRBD2. From germline, CDR1 is SGHRS and CDR2 YFSETQ. J was trimmed by 7 bases and V by 2 bases; bases with no gene match: 2. This CDR3 has 14 residues. CDR3 protein: CASSLIAGGGELFF. CDR3 bases: TGCGCCAGCAGCTTAATAGCGGGAGGCGGGGAGCTGTTTTTT.

The genes are TRBV4-1 and TRBJ1-3; perhaps TRBD1 as D (5 bases). Looked up from germline, CDR1 is MGHRA and CDR2 is YSYEKL. Trimming cost V 0 bases and J 10 bases, with 13 bases left between them. The CDR3 is 14 amino acids. The CDR3, as DNA: TGCGCCAGCAGCCAAGAACGGAAGGGGAGGACCATATATTTT. Translated, it gives CASSQERKGRTIYF.

As to this clone: The same CDR3 arises from other DNA sequences in this sample as well. The chain recombines TRBV9 with TRBJ1-3; 9 positions match TRBD1. The CDR3 sequence is 15 residues long. Germline V gives CDR1 SGDLS, CDR2 YYNGEE. The J segment lost 3 bases and the V segment lost 2 bases, leaving 3 bases of the junction unmatched. The CDR3, as DNA: TGTGCCAGCAGCGTGGGACAGGGTGGTGGAAACACCATATATTTT. This codes for CASSVGQGGGNTIYF.

This clone has just one count. The V call is TRBV5-5, the J call TRBJ1-1, with D tentatively TRBD1 (6 bases). In germline, CDR1 is SGHKS, CDR2 YYEKEE (reference sequence). The germline V and J ends were trimmed by 2 bases and 0 bases, with 23 bases remaining between them. The CDR3 is made up of 19 amino acids. The DNA of the CDR3 is TGTGCCAGCAGCTTTTACTCATTTCCTGGACAGCTAATGAACACTGAAGCTTTCTTT. Translated, it gives CASSFYSFPGQLMNTEAFF.

The V call is TRBV11-3, the J call TRBJ1-1, with D unclear. This CDR3 is built from 13 residues. Trimming stripped 2 bases from V and 9 bases from J, with 13 bases between. CDR1 and CDR2 (germline): SGHNT, YENEEA. The CDR3 bases are TGTGCCAGCAGCTTAAATTTTGGGGAGAAAGCTTTCTTT. Its translation is CASSLNFGEKAFF. Looking up the rest from reference TRBV11-3 and TRBJ1-1 gives the full variable domain: EAGVVQSPRYKIIEKKQPVAFWCNPISGHNTLYWYLQNLGQGPELLIRYENEEAVDDSQLPKDRFSAERLKGVDSTLKIQPAELGDSAVYLCASSLNFGEKAFFGQGTRLTVV.

The chain combines TRBV5-1 with TRBJ2-5; no definite D call. The CDR3 spans 13 residues. Germline loops: CDR1 SGHRS, CDR2 YFSETQ. The germline V and J ends were trimmed by 4 bases and 5 bases, with 12 bases remaining between them. The CDR3 reads CASSVQGGETQYF. The DNA of the CDR3 is TGCGCCAGCAGCGTACAAGGCGGTGAGACCCAGTACTTC.

The chain employs TRBV4-2 and TRBJ2-2; TRBD2 might be the D (7 bases). Germline V gene sequence: CDR1 LGHNA, CDR2 YNFKEQ. Trimming cost V 0 bases and J 5 bases, with 19 bases left between them. The CDR3 sequence is 18 residues long. In DNA form, the CDR3 reads TGTGCCAGCAGCCAAGATCTTGTGGGGGGGCCGAGGACCGGGGAGCTGTTTTTT. Its translation is CASSQDLVGGPRTGELFF.